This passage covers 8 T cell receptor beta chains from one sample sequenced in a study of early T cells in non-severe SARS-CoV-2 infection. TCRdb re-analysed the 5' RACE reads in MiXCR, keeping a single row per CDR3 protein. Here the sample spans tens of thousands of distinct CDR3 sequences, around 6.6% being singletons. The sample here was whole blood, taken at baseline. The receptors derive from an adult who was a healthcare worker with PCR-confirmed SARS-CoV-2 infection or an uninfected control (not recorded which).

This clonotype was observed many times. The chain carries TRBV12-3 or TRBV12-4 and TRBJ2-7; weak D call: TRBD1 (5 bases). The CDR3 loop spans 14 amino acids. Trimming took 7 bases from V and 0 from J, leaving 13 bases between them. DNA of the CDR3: TGTGCCAGCACCCAGGGTGGGTACTCCTACGAGCAGTACTTC. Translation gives CASTQGGYSYEQYF.

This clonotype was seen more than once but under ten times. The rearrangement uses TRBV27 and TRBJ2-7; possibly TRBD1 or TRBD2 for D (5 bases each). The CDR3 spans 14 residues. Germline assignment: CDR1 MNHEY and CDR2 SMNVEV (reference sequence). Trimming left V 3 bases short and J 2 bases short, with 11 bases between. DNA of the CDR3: TGTGCCAGCAGTTTCAGGGACGGCACCTACGAGCAGTACTTC. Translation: CASSFRDGTYEQYF.

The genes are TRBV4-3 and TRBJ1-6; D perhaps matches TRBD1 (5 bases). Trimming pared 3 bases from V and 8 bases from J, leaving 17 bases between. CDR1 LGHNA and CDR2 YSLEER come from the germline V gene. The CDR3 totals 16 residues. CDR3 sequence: CASSQLRPDTYSPLHF. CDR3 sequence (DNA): TGCGCCAGCAGCCAGCTGAGACCGGACACCTATTCACCCCTCCACTTT.

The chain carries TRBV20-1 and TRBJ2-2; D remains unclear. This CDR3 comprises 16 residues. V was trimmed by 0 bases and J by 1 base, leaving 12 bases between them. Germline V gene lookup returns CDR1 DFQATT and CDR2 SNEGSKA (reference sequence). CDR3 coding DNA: TGCAGTGCTAGAGATTTAGCAGACCGGAACACCGGGGAGCTGTTTTTT. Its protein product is CSARDLADRNTGELFF.

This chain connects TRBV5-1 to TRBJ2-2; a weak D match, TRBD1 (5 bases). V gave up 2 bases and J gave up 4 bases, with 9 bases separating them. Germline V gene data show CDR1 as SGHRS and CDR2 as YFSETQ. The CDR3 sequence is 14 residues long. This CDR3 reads CASSFQQATGELFF. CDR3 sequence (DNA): TGCGCCAGCAGCTTCCAACAGGCCACCGGGGAGCTGTTTTTT.

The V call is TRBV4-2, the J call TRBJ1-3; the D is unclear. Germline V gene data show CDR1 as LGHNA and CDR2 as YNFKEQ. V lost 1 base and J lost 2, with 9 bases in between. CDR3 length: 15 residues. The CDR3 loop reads CASSQGQRAGNTIYF. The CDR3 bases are TGTGCCAGCAGCCAAGGGCAAAGGGCTGGAAACACCATATATTTT.

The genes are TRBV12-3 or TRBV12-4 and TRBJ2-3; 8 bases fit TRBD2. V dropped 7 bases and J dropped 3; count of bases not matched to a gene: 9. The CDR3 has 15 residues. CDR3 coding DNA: TGTGCCAGCACTCCGGTCCGGGGGGGGACAGATACGCAGTATTTT. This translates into CASTPVRGGTDTQYF.

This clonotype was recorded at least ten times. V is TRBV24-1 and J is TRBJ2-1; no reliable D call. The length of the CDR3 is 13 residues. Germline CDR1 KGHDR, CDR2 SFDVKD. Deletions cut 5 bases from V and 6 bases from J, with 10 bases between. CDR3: CATSVQAFNEQFF. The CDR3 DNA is TGTGCCACCAGTGTCCAGGCCTTCAATGAGCAGTTCTTC.